What follows is one TCR beta chain and its context. This specimen comes from a study of identical twins. A universal primer site came from template switching; cDNA carried unique molecular identifiers. TCRdb ran MiXCR on the 5' RACE reads and lists one entry per CDR3 protein. The sample has 600,000 to 700,000 distinct CDR3 sequences, 21% seen once. The sample also formed part of further work on T cells expressing NK-cell markers. That source adds: Beta-chain profiling covered CD3+CD56+NKG2C+, CD3+CD56+NKG2C- and CD3+CD56-NKG2C+ sorted subsets. More than 5 donors carried dominant NKG2C+ clonotypes that made up roughly 1.0-8% of their CD8+ T cells.

This clonotype was obtained from a woman aged 18-29 years in good health. Source material: PBMCs.

Here the CDR3 reads CSGGTRFRNEQFF. CDR3 coding DNA: TGCAGTGGGGGGACTAGATTTCGGAATGAGCAGTTCTTC. V is TRBV20-1 and J is TRBJ2-1; 8 bases map to TRBD2. Germline assignment: CDR1 DFQATT and CDR2 SNEGSKA (reference sequence). The CDR3 has 13 amino acids. The ends lost 7 bases at V and 7 bases at J; junction bases unmatched: 9.